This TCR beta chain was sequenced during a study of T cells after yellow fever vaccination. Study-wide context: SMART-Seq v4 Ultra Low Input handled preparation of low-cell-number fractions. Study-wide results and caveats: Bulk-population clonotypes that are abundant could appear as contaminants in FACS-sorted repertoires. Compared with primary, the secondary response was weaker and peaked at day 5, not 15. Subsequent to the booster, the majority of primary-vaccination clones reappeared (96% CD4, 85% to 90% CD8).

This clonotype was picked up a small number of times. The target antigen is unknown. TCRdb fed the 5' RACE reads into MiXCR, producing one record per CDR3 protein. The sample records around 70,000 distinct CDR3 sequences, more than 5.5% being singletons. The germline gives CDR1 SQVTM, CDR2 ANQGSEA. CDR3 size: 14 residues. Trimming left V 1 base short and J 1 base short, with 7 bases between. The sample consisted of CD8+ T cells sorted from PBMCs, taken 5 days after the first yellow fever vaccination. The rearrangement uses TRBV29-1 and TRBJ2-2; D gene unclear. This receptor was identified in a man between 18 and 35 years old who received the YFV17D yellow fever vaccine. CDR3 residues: CSVEASENTGELFF. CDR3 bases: TGCAGCGTTGAAGCCAGCGAGAACACCGGGGAGCTGTTTTTT.